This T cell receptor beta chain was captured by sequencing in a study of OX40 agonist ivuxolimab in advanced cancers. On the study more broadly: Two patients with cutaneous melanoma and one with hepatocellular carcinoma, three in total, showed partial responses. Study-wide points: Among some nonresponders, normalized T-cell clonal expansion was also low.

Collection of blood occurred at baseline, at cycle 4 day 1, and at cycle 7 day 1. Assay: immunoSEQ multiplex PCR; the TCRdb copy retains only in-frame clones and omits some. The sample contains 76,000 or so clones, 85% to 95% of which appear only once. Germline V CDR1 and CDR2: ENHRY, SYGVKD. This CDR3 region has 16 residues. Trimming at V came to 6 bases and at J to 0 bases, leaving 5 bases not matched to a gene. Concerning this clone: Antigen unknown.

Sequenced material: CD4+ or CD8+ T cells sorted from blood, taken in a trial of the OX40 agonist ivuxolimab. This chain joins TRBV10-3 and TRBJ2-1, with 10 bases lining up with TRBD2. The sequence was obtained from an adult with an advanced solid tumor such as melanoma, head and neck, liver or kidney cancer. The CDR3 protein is CAIRPSGSSSYNEQFF. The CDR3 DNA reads TGTGCCATCAGACCTAGCGGGAGTTCCTCCTACAATGAGCAGTTCTTC.